The 7 T cell receptor beta chains below were found in one sample sequenced in a study of T cells in localized non-small cell lung cancer. Data came from immunoSEQ multiplex PCR; TCRdb stores just in-frame clones and leaves some out. This table holds under 100,000 clones, around nine tenths found once. The source material was peripheral blood, sampled before any cancer treatment. These receptors all come from a woman aged 40 to 75 with stage I squamous cell lung carcinoma.

This clone was found once. The V and J genes are TRBV27 and TRBJ2-3, with no clear D. Trimming cost V 2 bases and J 0 bases, with 3 bases left between them. The CDR3 extends over 13 amino acids. Germline V gene sequence: CDR1 MNHEY, CDR2 SMNVEV (reference sequence). CDR3 region: CASSLVSTDTQYF. The CDR3 DNA reads TGTGCCAGCAGTTTAGTTAGCACAGATACGCAGTATTTT.

The gene calls are TRBV11-2 and TRBJ2-5; possible D gene TRBD2, 5 bases. Germline lookup yields CDR1 SGHAT and CDR2 FQNNGV. This CDR3 is built from 16 residues. V lost 1 base and J 1 base, leaving 13 bases between the germline ends. The CDR3 loop is CASSLGGLVGQETQYF. The CDR3 bases are TGTGCCAGCAGCTTAGGAGGGTTAGTAGGCCAAGAGACCCAGTACTTC.

V is TRBV7-9 and J is TRBJ2-3; 9 bases match TRBD1. CDR3 length: 15 residues. Per germline, CDR1 SEHNR and CDR2 FQNEAQ (reference sequence). Trimming took 9 bases from V and 3 from J; bases not matched to a gene: 10. The CDR3 is CARNLLGTGTDTQYF. Written as DNA, the CDR3 is TGTGCCAGAAATCTATTAGGGACAGGGACAGATACGCAGTATTTT.

The gene calls are TRBV7-3 and TRBJ2-3; D is undetermined. The V and J ends lost 7 bases and 2 bases respectively, with 13 bases between them. The CDR3 extends over 14 amino acids. CDR1 and CDR2 from the germline V gene are SGHTA and FQGTGA. As DNA, the CDR3 is TGTGCCAGCAAACTAAGGTTTTCCACAGATACGCAGTATTTT. Protein: CASKLRFSTDTQYF.

This chain joins TRBV11-2 and TRBJ2-7; TRBD2 matches at 7 bases. This CDR3 is built from 14 residues. Trimming removed 5 bases from V and 2 bases from J; junction bases left unmatched: 6. The V gene's germline CDR1 is SGHAT and CDR2 FQNNGV. The CDR3 coding sequence is TGTGCCAGCAGCCAATGGGAGGGCACCTACGAGCAGTACTTC. It yields the protein CASSQWEGTYEQYF. Full variable domain (rest looked up from reference TRBV11-2 and TRBJ2-7): EAGVAQSPRYKIIEKRQSVAFWCNPISGHATLYWYQQILGQGPKLLIQFQNNGVVDDSQLPKDRFSAERLKGVDSTLKIQPAKLEDSAVYLCASSQWEGTYEQYFGPGTRLTVT.

This clone was picked up a small number of times. This chain connects TRBV30 to TRBJ1-1; 11 positions match TRBD1. After removal of 3 bases from V and 11 bases from J, the junction contained 8 bases not matched to a gene. The CDR3 totals 13 residues. Germline V CDR1 and CDR2: GTSNPN, SVGIG (reference sequence). In nucleotides, the CDR3 is TGTGCCTGGAGGGACAGGGGGCGCTCTGGTGCTTTCTTT. It specifies CAWRDRGRSGAFF.

This clone showed up many times. Other DNA sequences of this sample code for an identical CDR3. The chain has TRBV18 and TRBJ1-2; 7 bases fit TRBD1. Trimming removed 2 bases from V and 3 bases from J; junction bases left unmatched: 0. Germline V gives CDR1 KGHSH, CDR2 LQKENI. The CDR3 totals 13 residues. CDR3 sequence: CASSPDRDYGYTF. The CDR3, as DNA: TGTGCCAGCTCACCAGACAGGGACTATGGCTACACCTTC.